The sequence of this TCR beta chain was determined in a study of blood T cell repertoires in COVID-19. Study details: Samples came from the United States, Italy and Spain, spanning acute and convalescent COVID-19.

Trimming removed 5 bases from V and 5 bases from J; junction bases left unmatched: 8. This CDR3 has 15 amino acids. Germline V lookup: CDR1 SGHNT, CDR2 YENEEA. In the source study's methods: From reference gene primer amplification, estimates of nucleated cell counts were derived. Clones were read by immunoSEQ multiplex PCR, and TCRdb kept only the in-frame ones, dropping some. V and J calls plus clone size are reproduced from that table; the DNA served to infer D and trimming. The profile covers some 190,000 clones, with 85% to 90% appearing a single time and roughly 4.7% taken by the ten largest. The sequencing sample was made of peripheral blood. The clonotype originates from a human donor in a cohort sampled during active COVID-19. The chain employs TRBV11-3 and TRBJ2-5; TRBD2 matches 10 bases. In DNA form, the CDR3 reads TGTGCCAGCAGCGTGAGCGGGGGGGCCGATGAGACCCAGTACTTC. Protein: CASSVSGGADETQYF.